The clone carrying this T cell receptor beta chain was counted a few times. This entry is derived from a study of blood T cell repertoires in COVID-19. Looking at the study overall: Italy, Spain and the United States were the sources of the convalescent and acute COVID-19 samples. PBMCs, B-cell-depleted T cells, or T cells provided the cDNA or gDNA that made up the material.

Germline V gene lookup returns CDR1 ENHRY and CDR2 SYGVKD. The CDR3 has 12 amino acids. V was trimmed by 6 bases and J by 5 bases, leaving 10 bases between them. In the original analysis: It was from reference gene primer amplification that nucleated cell counts were estimated. Only in-frame clones appear in the TCRdb table, and some are missing; sequencing was by immunoSEQ multiplex PCR. V and J calls and clone size are those listed in that table; D and trimming were worked out from the DNA. The sample has tens of thousands of clones, over 80% seen once; the top ten hold more than 15%. Sequenced: peripheral blood. The J gene is TRBJ1-1, the V gene TRBV10-3, with no clear D. The sequence was collected from a woman at least 80 years old with active or convalescent COVID-19. CDR3 in amino acids: CAISGRGTEAFF. CDR3 nucleotides: TGTGCCATCAGCGGGCGGGGAACTGAAGCTTTCTTT.